A selection of T cell receptor beta chains follows, all from one sample in a study of T cell responses to AZD1222 COVID-19 vaccine. Profiled with immunoSEQ multiplex PCR; TCRdb holds only in-frame clones, not every one. The sample lists some 130,000 clones; over 65% were seen once. The sequenced sample was peripheral blood, obtained on day 0 of AZD1222 vaccination. The receptors derive from an adult in good health. The CDR3 runs from the conserved cysteine through the conserved F or W. Each record gives: CDR3 length, V gene, clone size, D gene, J gene, CDR3 DNA, CDR3 protein. The D gene is left open where the match is weak. Some rows have no size entry. The others give once, few or many, or a class for an expanded clone.

14,TRBV28,NA,NA,TRBJ1-1,TGTGCCAGCAGTTCTCTCGGGGGAGGCACTGAAGCTTTCTTT,CASSSLGGGTEAFF
18,TRBV27,once,NA,TRBJ2-6,TGTGCCAGCAGTTTATCGGGGTTAGGGATCTCTGGGGCCAACGTCCTGACTTTC,CASSLSGLGISGANVLTF
15,TRBV7-2,NA,NA,TRBJ1-6,TGTGCCAGCAGCTTATCTTGGGACCGGAATTCACCCCTCCACTTT,CASSLSWDRNSPLHF
15,TRBV6-1,NA,NA,TRBJ1-5,TGTGCCACCAGGGTGGACCAGTATAGCAATCAGCCCCAGCATTTT,CATRVDQYSNQPQHF
13,TRBV28,NA,NA,TRBJ1-1,TGTGCCAGCAGTTTAAATGGACACACTGAAGCTTTCTTT,CASSLNGHTEAFF
13,TRBV5-1,NA,NA,TRBJ1-5,TGCGCCAGCAGCTTAGGGAGCAATCAGCCCCAGCATTTT,CASSLGSNQPQHF
14,TRBV15,NA,NA,TRBJ1-5,TGTGCCACCAGCAGAGATCAGTCCAATCAGCCCCAGCATTTT,CATSRDQSNQPQHF
13,TRBV27,NA,NA,TRBJ1-2,TGTGCCAGCAGTTTAGGGGGTTACTATGGCTACACCTTC,CASSLGGYYGYTF
14,TRBV25-1,NA,NA,TRBJ2-3,TGTGCCACCTCGCAAGGTGGGGGCACAGATACGCAGTATTTT,CATSQGGGTDTQYF
14,TRBV24-1,NA,TRBD2,TRBJ2-3,TGTGCCACGGGACTAGGACGTTCCACAGATACGCAGTATTTT,CATGLGRSTDTQYF
19,TRBV30,few,NA,TRBJ1-2,TGTGCCTGGAGTGTACTAAGAAACGAGGGGGAGACATGGTACTATGGCTACACCTTC,CAWSVLRNEGETWYYGYTF
15,TRBV5-4,NA,TRBD1,TRBJ1-2,TGTGCCAGCAGCCGAACGCCGGGACAGGGAGATGGCTACACCTTC,CASSRTPGQGDGYTF
14,TRBV9,NA,NA,TRBJ1-2,TGTGCCAGCAGCGTAGAGGAGATTAACTATGGCTACACCTTC,CASSVEEINYGYTF
15,TRBV7-7,NA,NA,TRBJ2-2,TGTGCTAGCAGCTACTCCAGGGGACGAACCGGGGAGCTGTTTTTT,CASSYSRGRTGELFF
16,TRBV5-1,NA,TRBD2,TRBJ2-5,TGCGCCAGCAGCTTGGGCGAAGCGGGGGGGCACCAGACCCAGTACTTC,CASSLGEAGGHQTQYF
15,TRBV28,NA,NA,TRBJ1-1,TGTGCCAGCAGTTTCGTAGGGGTAGGAAGGACTGAAGCTTTCTTT,CASSFVGVGRTEAFF
16,TRBV18,NA,TRBD1,TRBJ2-1,TGTGCCAGCTCTCCAGGACAGGTTAGCTCCTACAATGAGCAGTTCTTC,CASSPGQVSSYNEQFF
14,TRBV9,NA,TRBD2,TRBJ2-1,TGTGCCAGCAGCCCCACCGGGACTAGCATTGAGCAGTTCTTC,CASSPTGTSIEQFF
17,TRBV5-6,few,NA,TRBJ1-3,TGTGCCAGCAGCTCGAGGGCCCGAGGTAACTCTGGAAACACCATATATTTT,CASSSRARGNSGNTIYF
14,TRBV18,NA,NA,TRBJ2-3,TGTGCCAGCTCAAACAGGAGGTACACAGATACGCAGTATTTT,CASSNRRYTDTQYF
21,TRBV3-1/TRBV3-2,NA,TRBD1,TRBJ2-1,TGTGCCAGCAGCCTTCACCAATATCCCCTACGACAGGGGAGCTCCTACAATGAGCAGTTCTTC,CASSLHQYPLRQGSSYNEQFF
20,TRBV28,NA,TRBD2,TRBJ2-3,TGTGCCAGCAGTTTAGGGCCTCTAGCGGGGGGTTCTTCTAGCACAGATACGCAGTATTTT,CASSLGPLAGGSSSTDTQYF
15,TRBV6-5,once,TRBD1,TRBJ1-1,TGTGCCAGCAGTTATCGCAGGGGGGTAGGGACTGAAGCTTTCTTT,CASSYRRGVGTEAFF
15,TRBV6-4,NA,TRBD1,TRBJ1-2,TGTGCCAGCAGTCCCGGACAGGGGGCTTGGGATGGCTACACCTTC,CASSPGQGAWDGYTF
18,TRBV11-2,NA,NA,TRBJ1-6,TGTGCCAGCAGCTTAGATTCCAGGTTTAGCTCCTATAATTCACCCCTCCACTTT,CASSLDSRFSSYNSPLHF
14,TRBV10-3,NA,NA,TRBJ1-1,TGTGCCATGAACAGGGACCCCATGAACACTGAAGCTTTCTTT,CAMNRDPMNTEAFF
15,TRBV19,NA,NA,TRBJ1-3,TGTGCCAGTATCGTTGACAGCGAACTTGGAAACACCATATATTTT,CASIVDSELGNTIYF
12,TRBV6-6,NA,NA,TRBJ2-3,TGTGCCAGCAGTTACGTCGCAGATACGCAGTATTTT,CASSYVADTQYF
14,TRBV19,NA,NA,TRBJ1-5,TGTGCCAGTAGTATGGGCCGGAGCAATCAGCCCCAGCATTTT,CASSMGRSNQPQHF
14,TRBV29-1,NA,TRBD1,TRBJ1-1,TGCAGCGTTCCGAACAGGGGTGGGGGCACTGAAGCTTTCTTT,CSVPNRGGGTEAFF
15,TRBV19,NA,NA,TRBJ1-6,TGTGCCAGTAGTATATCAGGTGAAAATAATTCACCCCTCCACTTT,CASSISGENNSPLHF
17,TRBV4-1,NA,TRBD1,TRBJ1-5,TGCGCCAGCAGCCAAGAAGGGGGACAGGGTCAAACGCAGCCCCAGCATTTT,CASSQEGGQGQTQPQHF
17,TRBV7-9,few,TRBD2,TRBJ2-1,TGTGCCAGCATCTCAAATAGCGGGGGGCCAATACACAATGAGCAGTTCTTC,CASISNSGGPIHNEQFF